This T cell receptor beta chain emerged from a study of somatic mutations in cytotoxic T cells in rheumatoid arthritis. Study-wide points: Patients with rheumatoid arthritis showed a slight underrepresentation of TRBV07, a finding that was never subjected to any adjustment for multiple comparisons. Of the expanded CD8+ clones, the antigen targets were not known.

A remark on this clone: Its antigen is undetermined.

CDR3 length equals 15 residues. From germline, CDR1 is MNHNS and CDR2 SASEGT. Trimming removed 1 base at V and 6 bases at J, with 12 bases between. Generated by immunoSEQ multiplex PCR, the TCRdb table keeps only in-frame clones and is missing some. There are some 20,000 clones in the sample; over 75% occur only once, and approximately 15% lies in the top ten. The genes are TRBV6-1 and TRBJ1-4; D remains ambiguous. Sequenced material: CD8+ T cells sorted from blood. The clonotype was recovered from an adult with rheumatoid arthritis. The CDR3 region is CASSEEVAGYEKLFF. CDR3 in DNA: TGTGCCAGCAGTGAAGAGGTCGCCGGTTATGAAAAACTGTTTTTT.